The rows below give T cell receptor beta chains drawn from one sample of a study of blood T cell repertoires in COVID-19. TCRdb keeps only in-frame clones here, not all; method: immunoSEQ multiplex PCR. The sample holds roughly 240,000 clones, about 90% seen once. Sample: peripheral blood. The receptors stem from a woman aged 25 to 45 who had recovered from COVID-19. CDR3s include the opening cysteine and the closing phenylalanine or tryptophan. Each record gives: J gene, V gene, D gene, clone size, CDR3 protein, CDR3 DNA. D genes are given only for firm matches. Rows give clone size only sometimes, using once, few, many, or a class for an expanded clone.

J gene: TRBJ2-1
V gene: TRBV2
D gene: .
clone size: .
CDR3 protein: CATNPGLAYNEQFF
CDR3 DNA: TGCGCTACAAATCCGGGACTGGCATACAATGAGCAGTTCTTC

J gene: TRBJ2-2
V gene: TRBV7-3
D gene: .
clone size: .
CDR3 protein: CASSQLGADTGELFF
CDR3 DNA: TGTGCCAGCAGCCAGTTGGGGGCAGACACCGGGGAGCTGTTTTTT

J gene: TRBJ2-5
V gene: TRBV19
D gene: .
clone size: .
CDR3 protein: CASSKDYSETQYF
CDR3 DNA: TGTGCCAGTAGTAAGGACTACTCTGAGACCCAGTACTTC

J gene: TRBJ2-7
V gene: TRBV5-1
D gene: .
clone size: .
CDR3 protein: CASSLGQGGAYEQYF
CDR3 DNA: TGCGCCAGCAGCTTGGGGCAGGGGGGAGCCTACGAGCAGTACTTC

J gene: TRBJ2-7
V gene: TRBV7-8
D gene: TRBD1
clone size: .
CDR3 protein: CASQHGDRVKLDEQYF
CDR3 DNA: TGTGCCAGCCAACATGGGGACAGGGTGAAACTCGACGAGCAGTACTTC

J gene: TRBJ1-2
V gene: TRBV18
D gene: .
clone size: once
CDR3 protein: CASSPYGTFLDGYTF
CDR3 DNA: TGTGCCAGCTCACCCTACGGGACATTCCTCGATGGCTACACCTTC

J gene: TRBJ2-2
V gene: TRBV25-1
D gene: .
clone size: few
CDR3 protein: CASSEYGQGRAGELFF
CDR3 DNA: TGTGCCAGCAGTGAATATGGGCAGGGTCGGGCCGGGGAGCTGTTTTTT

J gene: TRBJ1-1
V gene: TRBV5-1
D gene: .
clone size: .
CDR3 protein: CASSQQGGGTEAFF
CDR3 DNA: TGCGCCAGCAGCCAACAGGGTGGTGGCACTGAAGCTTTCTTT

J gene: TRBJ2-1
V gene: TRBV13
D gene: .
clone size: .
CDR3 protein: CASSPRGSRYNEQFF
CDR3 DNA: TGTGCCAGCAGCCCCCGGGGTAGTAGGTACAATGAGCAGTTCTTC

J gene: TRBJ2-7
V gene: TRBV18
D gene: .
clone size: .
CDR3 protein: CASSDIPSYEQYF
CDR3 DNA: TGTGCCAGCTCCGACATACCCTCCTACGAGCAGTACTTC

J gene: TRBJ2-7
V gene: TRBV4-1
D gene: .
clone size: .
CDR3 protein: CASSQDRGSSYEQYF
CDR3 DNA: TGCGCCAGCAGCCAAGATCGGGGATCCTCCTACGAGCAGTACTTC

J gene: TRBJ2-3
V gene: TRBV4-1
D gene: .
clone size: .
CDR3 protein: CASSQDGPHGTDTQYF
CDR3 DNA: TGCGCCAGCAGCCAAGATGGCCCCCATGGCACAGATACGCAGTATTTT

J gene: TRBJ1-4
V gene: TRBV5-1
D gene: .
clone size: .
CDR3 protein: CASSLIGVAEKLFF
CDR3 DNA: TGCGCCAGCAGCTTGATAGGGGTTGCTGAAAAACTGTTTTTT

J gene: TRBJ1-1
V gene: TRBV25-1
D gene: TRBD1
clone size: .
CDR3 protein: CATVGGQGKNTEAFF
CDR3 DNA: TGTGCCACCGTCGGCGGACAGGGGAAGAACACTGAAGCTTTCTTT

J gene: TRBJ2-7
V gene: TRBV15
D gene: .
clone size: many
CDR3 protein: CATSLHREQYF
CDR3 DNA: TGTGCCACCAGCCTGCATAGAGAGCAGTACTTC

J gene: TRBJ2-1
V gene: TRBV7-3
D gene: .
clone size: .
CDR3 protein: CASSHVTGENDNEQFF
CDR3 DNA: TGTGCCAGCAGCCATGTAACGGGAGAAAATGACAATGAGCAGTTCTTC

J gene: TRBJ2-1
V gene: TRBV11-3
D gene: TRBD2
clone size: .
CDR3 protein: CASSPMAGVYNEQFF
CDR3 DNA: TGTGCCAGCAGCCCCATGGCGGGGGTGTACAATGAGCAGTTCTTC

J gene: TRBJ2-2
V gene: TRBV5-1
D gene: TRBD2
clone size: .
CDR3 protein: CASSLRTSGGELFF
CDR3 DNA: TGCGCCAGCAGCTTGAGAACTAGCGGCGGGGAGCTGTTTTTT

J gene: TRBJ2-3
V gene: TRBV18
D gene: .
clone size: .
CDR3 protein: CASSVGGDDTQYF
CDR3 DNA: TGTGCCAGCTCTGTCGGGGGAGACGATACGCAGTATTTT

J gene: TRBJ1-1
V gene: TRBV12-3/TRBV12-4
D gene: .
clone size: .
CDR3 protein: CASSFDWNTEAFF
CDR3 DNA: TGTGCCAGCAGTTTCGACTGGAACACTGAAGCTTTCTTT

J gene: TRBJ2-7
V gene: TRBV5-6
D gene: .
clone size: .
CDR3 protein: CASSFRVRDEQYF
CDR3 DNA: TGTGCCAGCAGCTTTCGCGTGCGGGACGAGCAGTACTTC

J gene: TRBJ2-3
V gene: TRBV4-3
D gene: TRBD2
clone size: once
CDR3 protein: CASSQVGSSGGATDTQYF
CDR3 DNA: TGCGCCAGCAGCCAAGTAGGGTCTAGCGGGGGGGCGACAGATACGCAGTATTTT

J gene: TRBJ2-3
V gene: TRBV2
D gene: .
clone size: .
CDR3 protein: CASYEGGTDTQYF
CDR3 DNA: TGTGCCAGCTACGAGGGGGGCACAGATACGCAGTATTTT

J gene: TRBJ2-5
V gene: TRBV10-3
D gene: TRBD2
clone size: .
CDR3 protein: CAISGLAGPGKTQYF
CDR3 DNA: TGTGCCATCAGTGGACTAGCGGGGCCCGGGAAGACCCAGTACTTC

J gene: TRBJ1-1
V gene: TRBV7-3
D gene: TRBD1
clone size: .
CDR3 protein: CASSLDRDTEAFF
CDR3 DNA: TGTGCCAGCAGCTTAGACAGGGACACTGAAGCTTTCTTT

J gene: TRBJ2-1
V gene: TRBV13
D gene: TRBD2
clone size: once
CDR3 protein: CASSFPTSGHYNEQFF
CDR3 DNA: TGTGCCAGCAGCTTCCCGACTAGCGGACACTACAATGAGCAGTTCTTC

J gene: TRBJ2-1
V gene: TRBV3-1/TRBV3-2
D gene: TRBD2
clone size: .
CDR3 protein: CASSQAAGGYNEQFF
CDR3 DNA: TGTGCCAGCAGCCAAGCAGCGGGGGGATACAATGAGCAGTTCTTC

J gene: TRBJ1-2
V gene: TRBV19
D gene: TRBD1
clone size: .
CDR3 protein: CASSRDRGLSNYGYTF
CDR3 DNA: TGTGCCAGTAGCCGGGACAGGGGGCTCTCTAACTATGGCTACACCTTC

J gene: TRBJ2-1
V gene: TRBV5-6
D gene: .
clone size: once
CDR3 protein: CASSYQPDNEQFF
CDR3 DNA: TGTGCCAGCAGCTACCAACCGGACAATGAGCAGTTCTTC

J gene: TRBJ2-2
V gene: TRBV6-6
D gene: .
clone size: once
CDR3 protein: CASSYSNTRRGGELFF
CDR3 DNA: TGTGCCAGCAGTTACTCGAATACGAGGCGGGGCGGGGAGCTGTTTTTT

J gene: TRBJ2-7
V gene: TRBV6-5
D gene: .
clone size: .
CDR3 protein: CASSRPGFPYEQYF
CDR3 DNA: TGTGCCAGCAGTCGACCAGGGTTTCCCTACGAGCAGTACTTC

J gene: TRBJ2-7
V gene: TRBV18
D gene: .
clone size: few
CDR3 protein: CASSPAQGGHEQYF
CDR3 DNA: TGTGCCAGCTCACCAGCCCAGGGAGGCCACGAGCAGTACTTC

J gene: TRBJ1-2
V gene: TRBV4-2
D gene: TRBD1
clone size: few
CDR3 protein: CASSISRGQDYGYTF
CDR3 DNA: TGTGCCAGCAGCATTTCCCGGGGACAGGACTATGGCTACACCTTC

J gene: TRBJ2-7
V gene: TRBV5-4
D gene: TRBD2
clone size: .
CDR3 protein: CASSLAGGRSHEQYF
CDR3 DNA: TGTGCCAGCAGCCTAGCGGGGGGACGCTCCCACGAGCAGTACTTC